Below, 13 T cell receptor beta chains from the same sample are listed, as sequenced in a study of blood T cells in healthy people across ages. PCR was performed a second time for roughly 7 to 12 cycles using a sample-barcoded 5' primer and a J-beta primer mix. MiXCR, applied by TCRdb to the 5' RACE reads, yields one record per CDR3 protein. Here the sample spans hundreds of thousands of distinct CDR3 sequences, about 32% being singletons. The sequencing input was blood. The receptors derive from a woman at least 80 years old in good health.

This clonotype has at least ten counts. The genes are TRBV7-2 and TRBJ2-3; TRBD1 agrees at 8 bases. CDR1 is SGHTA, CDR2 FQGNSA, per germline. V trimming: 4 bases; J trimming: 3 bases; junction bases outside the gene matches: 6. The CDR3 runs 15 residues. The chain's CDR3 is CASSSQGAVTDTQYF. The DNA of the CDR3 is TGTGCCAGCAGCTCCCAGGGGGCAGTAACAGATACGCAGTATTTT.

This clonotype was seen more than once but under ten times. The chain combines TRBV10-3 with TRBJ2-7; D is possibly TRBD1 (6 bases). Per the germline V gene, CDR1 is ENHRY and CDR2 is SYGVKD. The CDR3 totals 14 residues. V was cut by 6 bases and J by 2 bases, with 14 bases left in between. For the CDR3, the DNA is TGTGCCATCAGCCCACGGGACACCGCCTACGAGCAGTACTTC. Translated: CAISPRDTAYEQYF.

As concerns this clonotype: A clone one base away is much larger, so this may be a read error. This chain uses TRBV15 with TRBJ2-7; 10 bases match TRBD1. The CDR3 extends over 18 amino acids. With V trimmed by 0 bases and J by 7 bases, 15 bases remained unmatched. Per germline, CDR1 LNHNV and CDR2 YYDKDF (reference sequence). The CDR3 nucleotides read TGTGCCACCAGCAGAGATTTATTTAGGACAGGGGGTGTCGATGAGCAGTACTTC. Its protein is CATSRDLFRTGGVDEQYF. Filled out from reference TRBV15 and TRBJ2-7, the complete variable domain reads DAMVIQNPRYQVTQFGKPVTLSCSQTLNHNVMYWYQQKSSQAPKLLFHYYDKDFNNEADTPDNFQSRRPNTSFCFLDIRSPGLGDTAMYLCATSRDLFRTGGVDEQYFGPGTRLTVT.

This clonotype was picked up a small number of times. The J gene is TRBJ2-7, the V gene TRBV7-2, with 11 bases fitting TRBD1. This CDR3 spans 16 amino acids. V gave up 2 bases and J gave up 4 bases; unmatched junction bases: 7. The germline V gene has CDR1 SGHTA and CDR2 FQGNSA. The CDR3 nucleotides are TGTGCCAGCAGCTTATGGTCGGGACAGGGGGGGTACGAGCAGTACTTC. Protein: CASSLWSGQGGYEQYF. Combining the CDR3 with reference TRBV7-2 and TRBJ2-7 gives the whole variable domain GAGVSQSPSNKVTEKGKDVELRCDPISGHTALYWYRQSLGQGLEFLIYFQGNSAPDKSGLPSDRFSAERTGGSVSTLTIQRTQQEDSAVYLCASSLWSGQGGYEQYFGPGTRLTVT.

This clonotype has more than one count but fewer than ten. The gene calls are TRBV6-5 and TRBJ1-1; 7 positions agree with TRBD1. Per germline, CDR1 MNHEY and CDR2 SVGAGI. V lost 5 bases to trimming and J lost 3 bases; unmatched junction nucleotides: 6. This CDR3 contains 14 residues. The CDR3 sequence: CASSHGTVHTEAFF. As DNA, the CDR3 is TGTGCCAGCAGTCACGGGACAGTCCACACTGAAGCTTTCTTT.

The chain employs TRBV20-1 and TRBJ2-4; 10 bases are shared with TRBD2. TRBJ2-7 matches the DNA end more closely, so the J call is doubtful. The CDR3 loop spans 14 amino acids. Germline V lookup: CDR1 DFQATT, CDR2 SNEGSKA (reference sequence). The CDR3 coding sequence is TGCAGTGCCCACCATAGCGGGAGGCCCTACGAGCAGTACTTC. Its protein is CSAHHSGRPYEQYF.

The chain carries TRBV6-6 and TRBJ1-1; 7 bases line up with TRBD1. The trim removed 2 bases at V and 2 bases at J, leaving 8 bases unmatched. Germline-derived CDR1 and CDR2 are MNHNY and SVGAGI (reference sequence). The CDR3 runs 16 residues. The CDR3 loop reads CASSYPMDRKNTEAFF. The CDR3 DNA reads TGTGCCAGCAGTTACCCCATGGACAGGAAAAACACTGAAGCTTTCTTT.

This clonotype was detected ten times or more. This chain links TRBV29-1 with TRBJ2-3, with D perhaps TRBD1 (7 bases). V was cut by 7 bases and J by 1 base, with 21 bases left in between. The length of the CDR3 is 16 residues. Germline CDR1 and CDR2: SQVTM and ANQGSEA. The chain's CDR3 is CSARGGITGGTDTQYF. The CDR3 DNA sequence: TGCAGCGCCAGAGGAGGGATTACAGGGGGCACAGATACGCAGTATTTT.

This clonotype was counted a few times. The chain carries TRBV29-1 and TRBJ2-2; D might be TRBD1 (5 bases). Trimming took 4 bases from V and 7 from J, leaving 16 bases between them. Germline V gene lookup returns CDR1 SQVTM and CDR2 ANQGSEA. CDR3 size: 14 residues. The CDR3 region is CSVGSRVGLGELFF. For the CDR3, the DNA is TGCAGCGTTGGTAGCAGGGTGGGCCTCGGGGAGCTGTTTTTT.

The rearrangement joins TRBV9 to TRBJ2-2; TRBD1 is a possible D gene (5 bases). V lost 3 bases and J 5 bases, leaving 17 bases between the germline ends. This CDR3 region has 16 residues. Germline V gene data show CDR1 as SGDLS and CDR2 as YYNGEE. Written as DNA, the CDR3 is TGTGCCAGCAGCGCGTTTAGGGGTTTGGAGACCGGGGAGCTGTTTTTT. It is translated as CASSAFRGLETGELFF.

The chain links TRBV7-3 to TRBJ1-3; D is unresolved. The CDR3 loop spans 12 amino acids. CDR1 SGHTA and CDR2 FQGTGA come from the germline V gene. The CDR3 loop reads CEGERPGNTIYF. For the CDR3, the DNA is TGTGAGGGCGAAAGGCCTGGAAACACCATATATTTT.

The chain carries TRBV6-4 and TRBJ2-1; 8 nucleotides match TRBD1. The V gene's germline CDR1 is MRHNA and CDR2 SNTAGT. CDR3 length: 13 amino acids. Germline trimming cut 5 bases from V and 13 bases from J; bases unmatched to any gene: 10. CDR3 sequence (DNA): TGTGCCAGCAGTAACGACATCAGGGGGCTTCAGTTCTTC. It yields the protein CASSNDIRGLQFF.

DNA of the CDR3: TGTGCCAGCAGCACCAACTGGGGGGGAGGTAGCACAGATACGCAGTATTTT. Its protein is CASSTNWGGGSTDTQYF. The rearrangement links TRBV7-2 to TRBJ2-3; TRBD2 matches at 7 bases. From germline, CDR1 is SGHTA and CDR2 FQGNSA. The CDR3 contains 17 residues. J gave up 0 bases and V 5 bases, and 11 bases lay outside the gene matches.